What follows are 30 T cell receptor beta chains derived from one specimen sequenced in a study of early T cells in non-severe SARS-CoV-2 infection. From the 5' RACE reads, TCRdb called clonotypes with MiXCR, one entry per CDR3 protein. The table lists about 81,000 distinct CDR3 sequences, approximately 6% of them singletons. Sequenced sample: whole blood. The source is an adult who was a healthcare worker with PCR-confirmed SARS-CoV-2 infection or an uninfected control (not recorded which).

This clonotype occurred many times. The genes are TRBV5-6 and TRBJ2-3, with 11 bases matching TRBD1. The J segment lost 5 bases and the V segment lost 3 bases, leaving 5 bases of the junction unmatched. CDR3 length: 15 amino acids. Germline values: CDR1 SGHDT, CDR2 YYEEEE. CDR3 in amino acids: CASSSDRGLGDTQYF. DNA for the CDR3: TGTGCCAGCAGCTCGGACAGGGGGCTAGGAGATACGCAGTATTTT.

This clonotype was picked up many times. This chain uses TRBV11-2 with TRBJ2-5; D perhaps matches TRBD1 (5 bases). The V and J ends lost 0 bases and 5 bases respectively, with 13 bases between them. Germline CDR1 reads SGHAT; CDR2 reads FQNNGV. The CDR3 has 15 amino acids. The CDR3 bases are TGTGCCAGCAGCTTAGATGGAAGGACAACGGAGACCCAGTACTTC. This codes for CASSLDGRTTETQYF.

This clonotype was seen at least ten times. V gene TRBV12-3 or TRBV12-4 combines with J gene TRBJ1-2; a weak D match, TRBD1 (5 bases). V lost 3 bases and J 7 bases, leaving 9 bases between the germline ends. The CDR3 is made up of 12 amino acids. CDR3 sequence reads: CASSFFGGGYTF. The CDR3, as DNA: TGTGCCAGCAGTTTTTTCGGGGGTGGCTACACCTTC.

This clonotype occurred many times. This chain connects TRBV7-2 to TRBJ2-7; 14 bases fit TRBD2. This CDR3 comprises 18 residues. Trimming removed 5 bases from V and 0 bases from J; junction bases left unmatched: 9. The germline CDR1 and CDR2 sequences are SGHTA and FQGNSA. CDR3 bases: TGTGCCAGCAGCCTTGGGACTAGCGGGAGAAGGGTCTCCTACGAGCAGTACTTC. Its translation: CASSLGTSGRRVSYEQYF.

This chain connects TRBV27 to TRBJ2-1; D is uncertain. V was cut by 3 bases and J by 5 bases, with 11 bases left in between. The CDR3 totals 14 residues. Germline assignment: CDR1 MNHEY and CDR2 SMNVEV (reference sequence). The CDR3: CASSFSDENNEQFF. CDR3 bases: TGTGCCAGCAGTTTTAGTGACGAGAACAATGAGCAGTTCTTC.

The table lists this clonotype with many counts. The chain links TRBV7-2 to TRBJ1-6; D possibly corresponds to TRBD1 (5 bases). CDR1 and CDR2 (germline): SGHTA, FQGNSA. This CDR3 contains 14 residues. V lost 0 bases to trimming and J lost 10 bases, with 10 bases between them. CDR3 DNA sequence: TGTGCCAGCAGCTTAGCCGGGACGTCATCACCCCTCCACTTT. Its protein is CASSLAGTSSPLHF. Complete variable domain (other parts from reference TRBV7-2 and TRBJ1-6): GAGVSQSPSNKVTEKGKDVELRCDPISGHTALYWYRQSLGQGLEFLIYFQGNSAPDKSGLPSDRFSAERTGGSVSTLTIQRTQQEDSAVYLCASSLAGTSSPLHFGNGTRLTVT.

The CDR3 sequence: CASSFGGWEQFF. The CDR3 coding sequence is TGTGCCAGCAGTTTTGGGGGCTGGGAGCAGTTCTTC. The rearrangement links TRBV27 to TRBJ2-1, with D possibly being TRBD1 (6 bases). This CDR3 region has 12 residues. V shed 3 bases and J shed 10 bases, with 10 bases lying between them. Per the germline V gene, CDR1 is MNHEY and CDR2 is SMNVEV (reference sequence).

Ten or more counts support this clonotype. The chain employs TRBV6-1 and TRBJ1-1; no firm D call. Germline V gene sequence: CDR1 MNHNS, CDR2 SASEGT. V gave up 10 bases and J gave up 0 bases, with 12 bases separating them. The CDR3 length is 13 residues. CDR3 DNA sequence: TGTGCCACGGAGGGCTTAATGAACACTGAAGCTTTCTTT. It codes for CATEGLMNTEAFF.

This clonotype was recorded many times. V gene TRBV29-1 combines with J gene TRBJ2-3; D gene ambiguous. The germline gives CDR1 SQVTM, CDR2 ANQGSEA. The V end was cut by 3 bases, the J end by 6 bases, with 4 bases between. The CDR3 sequence is 10 residues long. DNA for the CDR3: TGCAGCGTTGATACTGATACGCAGTATTTT. The encoded protein is CSVDTDTQYF.

In its sample, this clonotype was seen a few times. The chain recombines TRBV11-2 with TRBJ1-3; TRBD1 is a possible D gene (5 bases). V was cut by 6 bases and J by 0 bases, with 15 bases left in between. The germline V gene encodes CDR1 SGHAT and CDR2 FQNNGV. The CDR3 runs to 16 residues. CDR3 DNA: TGTGCCAGCAGGGCAATGACAGCCCGCTCTGGAAACACCATATATTTT. It translates to CASRAMTARSGNTIYF.

The chain combines TRBV5-4 with TRBJ2-7, with 11 bases identical to TRBD2. The CDR3 sequence is 15 residues long. J was trimmed by 3 bases and V by 3 bases; bases with no gene match: 5. Germline assignment: CDR1 SGHNT and CDR2 YYREEE (reference sequence). CDR3 amino acids: CASSSASGRFYEQYF. Written as DNA, the CDR3 is TGTGCCAGCAGCTCCGCTAGCGGGAGGTTCTACGAGCAGTACTTC.

This clonotype was picked up many times. This chain links TRBV4-1 with TRBJ2-5, with D perhaps matching TRBD1 or TRBD2 (5 bases each). V dropped 1 base and J dropped 4 bases, with 13 bases sitting between them. CDR1 is MGHRA, CDR2 YSYEKL, per germline. The CDR3 has 15 amino acids. CDR3: CASSQAGVGGETQYF. The CDR3 DNA reads TGCGCCAGCAGCCAAGCTGGGGTTGGGGGAGAGACCCAGTACTTC.

The CDR3 DNA reads TGTGCCTGGGACAGGGGGAGCAATCAGCCCCAGCATTTT. Its protein product is CAWDRGSNQPQHF. The J gene is TRBJ1-5, the V gene TRBV30, with TRBD1 matching 9 bases. The V segment lost 5 bases and the J segment 1 base; nucleotides outside the gene matches: 0. The germline V gene has CDR1 GTSNPN and CDR2 SVGIG (reference sequence). The CDR3 runs 13 residues.

The V call is TRBV6-5, the J call TRBJ2-7, with a possible D match to TRBD1 (6 bases). Trimming stripped 2 bases from V and 2 bases from J, with 7 bases between. Germline CDR1 is MNHEY and CDR2 is SVGAGI. The CDR3 has 13 residues. The CDR3 DNA sequence: TGTGCCAGCAGTTACGGACAGACCTACGAGCAGTACTTC. This codes for CASSYGQTYEQYF.

This clonotype has only a few counts. The chain links TRBV3-1 to TRBJ2-1, with 10 positions matching TRBD2. The CDR3 runs 15 residues. Germline CDR1 and CDR2: LGHDT and YNNKEL (reference sequence). The trim removed 3 bases at V and 9 bases at J, leaving 8 bases unmatched. The CDR3: CASSHDPGTSVEQFF. DNA for the CDR3: TGTGCCAGCAGCCATGACCCCGGGACTAGCGTTGAGCAGTTCTTC.

The table lists this clonotype with many counts. V usage is TRBV12-3 or TRBV12-4 and J usage is TRBJ1-5; TRBD1 matches 7 bases. V was clipped by 5 bases and J by 2 bases; unmatched bases: 6. CDR3 length: 15 residues. As DNA, the CDR3 is TGTGCCAGCAGTATTGGGACAGCAGGCAATCAGCCCCAGCATTTT. It encodes CASSIGTAGNQPQHF.

The chain uses TRBV5-6 and TRBJ2-2, with 9 nucleotides matching TRBD2. Germline lookup yields CDR1 SGHDT and CDR2 YYEEEE. CDR3 size: 16 residues. V lost 7 bases, J lost 5 bases, and 12 bases stayed unmatched. CDR3 region: CASLRILAGWTGELFF. CDR3 DNA sequence: TGTGCCAGCCTGAGGATCCTAGCGGGATGGACCGGGGAGCTGTTTTTT.

This clonotype was observed a handful of times. This chain connects TRBV7-2 to TRBJ1-1; D is ambiguous. Trimming cost V 3 bases and J 5 bases, with 7 bases left between them. Germline V gene lookup returns CDR1 SGHTA and CDR2 FQGNSA. The CDR3 loop spans 12 amino acids. CDR3 nucleotide sequence: TGTGCCAGCAGCTTTGCTACGACTGAAGCTTTCTTT. Its translation: CASSFATTEAFF.

This clonotype showed up just a few times. V is TRBV6-1 and J is TRBJ1-1; tentative D call: TRBD1 (5 bases). Germline V CDR1 and CDR2: MNHNS, SASEGT. With 0 bases removed from V and 0 bases from J, the gap between germline ends came to 8 bases. The CDR3 consists of 15 residues. CDR3 sequence reads: CASSEALGVNTEAFF. CDR3 nucleotide sequence: TGTGCCAGCAGTGAAGCACTAGGGGTGAACACTGAAGCTTTCTTT.

The chain is built from TRBV6-1 and TRBJ1-1; possibly TRBD1 for D (5 bases). Germline-derived CDR1 and CDR2 are MNHNS and SASEGT. V was pared by 6 bases and J by 4 bases, with 18 bases between. The CDR3 contains 15 residues. The CDR3 DNA reads as TGTGCCAGCAGCCAAACGACAGAGGGGAGCACTGAAGCTTTCTTT. Translating it yields CASSQTTEGSTEAFF.

This clonotype came up many times. The chain employs TRBV29-1 and TRBJ1-2; D is unclear. Germline V gene sequence: CDR1 SQVTM, CDR2 ANQGSEA. With 7 bases removed from V and 8 bases from J, the gap between germline ends came to 14 bases. The CDR3 loop spans 11 amino acids. CDR3 loop: CSGTSSKGYTF. The CDR3 bases are TGCAGCGGGACCTCCTCTAAGGGCTACACCTTC.

This clonotype was seen more than once but under ten times. The chain couples TRBV12-3 or TRBV12-4 to TRBJ2-7; the D gene is possibly TRBD1 (6 bases). This CDR3 region has 12 residues. The V end lost 6 bases, the J end lost 4 bases, and 10 bases lay between the germline ends. Here the CDR3 DNA reads TGTGCCAGCAGCCTGACAGGATACGAGCAGTACTTC. Translating gives CASSLTGYEQYF.

This chain joins TRBV7-2 and TRBJ2-5; D is undetermined. Trimming took 5 bases from V and 4 from J, leaving 8 bases between them. Germline values: CDR1 SGHTA, CDR2 FQGNSA. The CDR3 contains 12 residues. CDR3 sequence reads: CASSRPLETQYF. The CDR3 coding sequence is TGTGCCAGCAGCCGGCCACTAGAGACCCAGTACTTC.

This clonotype occurred a few times. The chain links TRBV28 to TRBJ1-5; the D gene is possibly TRBD1 (6 bases). This CDR3 is built from 15 residues. V lost 6 bases, J lost 3 bases, and 15 bases lay in between. Per germline, CDR1 MDHEN and CDR2 SYDVKM. DNA of the CDR3: TGTGCCAGCAGCTTCCTTTCAGGGGCCAATCAGCCCCAGCATTTT. Its protein product is CASSFLSGANQPQHF. The entire variable domain, with the rest obtained from reference TRBV28 and TRBJ1-5, is as follows: DVKVTQSSRYLVKRTGEKVFLECVQDMDHENMFWYRQDPGLGLRLIYFSYDVKMKEKGDIPEGYSVSREKKERFSLILESASTNQTSMYLCASSFLSGANQPQHFGDGTRLSIL.

This chain links TRBV20-1 with TRBJ2-1; D not resolved. This CDR3 spans 15 amino acids. Germline V CDR1 and CDR2: DFQATT, SNEGSKA (reference sequence). Trimming took 2 bases from V and 0 from J, leaving 11 bases between them. The CDR3 protein is CSARNPSFSYNEQFF. In nucleotides, the CDR3 is TGCAGTGCTAGAAACCCCTCCTTCTCCTACAATGAGCAGTTCTTC.

This clonotype has at least ten counts. V is TRBV20-1 and J is TRBJ2-2; 7 bases align to TRBD1. V shed 1 base and J 5 bases; nucleotides not matched to a gene: 7. This CDR3 is built from 15 residues. The germline V gene encodes CDR1 DFQATT and CDR2 SNEGSKA (reference sequence). This CDR3 is CSARVGGSYTGELFF. The CDR3 DNA is TGCAGTGCTAGAGTAGGGGGCAGTTATACCGGGGAGCTGTTTTTT.

This clonotype has just a few counts. The chain uses TRBV5-5 and TRBJ2-1, with a weak D call TRBD2 (6 bases). Trimming cost V 0 bases and J 4 bases, with 11 bases left between them. This CDR3 has 15 residues. In germline, CDR1 is SGHKS, CDR2 YYEKEE (reference sequence). The CDR3 sequence: CASSLEAGRYNEQFF. CDR3 bases: TGTGCCAGCAGCTTGGAGGCGGGGCGATACAATGAGCAGTTCTTC.

The chain links TRBV15 to TRBJ2-1; 11 bases align to TRBD2. The CDR3 extends over 15 amino acids. The junction had 6 bases not matched to a gene; V was cut back by 4 bases and J by 7 bases. Germline CDR1 LNHNV, CDR2 YYDKDF (reference sequence). CDR3 DNA sequence: TGTGCCACCAGCACAACTAGCGGGAGATGGAATGAGCAGTTCTTC. Residues: CATSTTSGRWNEQFF. The full variable domain, with the rest looked up from reference TRBV15 and TRBJ2-1, is DAMVIQNPRYQVTQFGKPVTLSCSQTLNHNVMYWYQQKSSQAPKLLFHYYDKDFNNEADTPDNFQSRRPNTSFCFLDIRSPGLGDTAMYLCATSTTSGRWNEQFFGPGTRLTVL.

This clonotype was observed many times. V usage is TRBV12-3 or TRBV12-4 and J usage is TRBJ1-4; no firm D call. Trimming pared 0 bases from V and 5 bases from J, leaving 1 base between. The CDR3 is 12 amino acids. As DNA, the CDR3 is TGTGCCAGCAGTTTAGCAAATGAAAAACTGTTTTTT. The encoded protein is CASSLANEKLFF.

A few counts support this clonotype. The CDR3 loop reads CASRGGAYSGNTIYF. As DNA, the CDR3 is TGTGCCAGCAGGGGAGGGGCCTACTCTGGAAACACCATATATTTT. J is TRBJ1-3 and V is TRBV2; D might be TRBD1 (5 bases). This CDR3 contains 15 residues. The germline V gene encodes CDR1 SNHLY and CDR2 FYNNEI. With 6 bases removed from V and 0 bases from J, the gap between germline ends came to 12 bases.